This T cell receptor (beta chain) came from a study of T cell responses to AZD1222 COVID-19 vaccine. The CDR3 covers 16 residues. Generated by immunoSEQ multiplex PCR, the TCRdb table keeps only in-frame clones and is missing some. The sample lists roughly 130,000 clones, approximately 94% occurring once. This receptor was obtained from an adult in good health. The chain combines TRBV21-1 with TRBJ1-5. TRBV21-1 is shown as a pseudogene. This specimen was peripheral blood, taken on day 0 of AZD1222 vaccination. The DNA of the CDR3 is TGTGCCAGCAGCAAACGGGCGGGGGAGGGCAATCAGCCCCAGCATTTT. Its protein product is CASSKRAGEGNQPQHF.